This T cell receptor beta chain was documented in a study of neurological immune-mediated disorders. Study observations and caveats: The greatest TCR clonal expansion appeared in HTLV-1-associated myelopathy and the smallest, falling below healthy controls, in multiple sclerosis.

This clonotype was observed at least ten times. The target antigen is unknown. The V gene's germline CDR1 is MNHEY and CDR2 SVGEGT. The CDR3 is 16 residues long. Losses at the gene ends were 5 bases for V and 9 bases for J; bases not matched to a gene: 14. The authors made cDNA by 5'RACE with 10-nucleotide random UMIs. TCRdb ran MiXCR on the 5' RACE reads and lists one entry per CDR3 protein. The sample lists under 90,000 distinct CDR3 sequences, about a tenth occurring once. The V and J genes are TRBV6-2 or TRBV6-3 and TRBJ2-1; TRBD2 aligns across 9 bases. Sequenced input: PBMCs. The TCR originated in a man aged 35 to 55 in good health. In nucleotides, the CDR3 is TGTGCCAGCAGTCCCCTTCGGGGACTAGCAGCGCTTGAGCAGTTCTTC. It specifies CASSPLRGLAALEQFF.